Shown below are 27 T cell receptor beta chains from a single sample sequenced in a study of cytomegalovirus exposure and HLA in healthy donors. PCR amplification relied on 60 Vbeta primers (plus 13 Jbeta primers). Libraries were prepared by immunoSEQ multiplex PCR; TCRdb keeps only in-frame clonotypes and omits some of them. Here the sample spans around 150,000 clones, 70% to 90% being singletons. Sample: PBMCs. The receptors shown here come from a young woman in good health and CMV-seronegative.

V and J are TRBV10-3 and TRBJ2-7; 10 bases align to TRBD1. Germline CDR1 ENHRY, CDR2 SYGVKD. CDR3 length: 14 residues. The trim removed 5 bases at V and 1 base at J, leaving 2 bases unmatched. In nucleotides, the CDR3 is TGTGCCATCAGTCCGGGACAGGGGTCCTACGAGCAGTACTTC. Encoded protein: CAISPGQGSYEQYF.

The chain combines TRBV5-4 with TRBJ1-2, with D hard to call. The CDR3 runs to 15 residues. Germline CDR1 reads SGHNT; CDR2 reads YYREEE (reference sequence). V lost 1 base and J 2 bases, leaving 12 bases between the germline ends. In nucleotides, the CDR3 is TGTGCCAGCAGCTTGCACGCGGGGAGAAACTATGGCTACACCTTC. Amino acids: CASSLHAGRNYGYTF.

The chain links TRBV7-9 to TRBJ1-5; 7 bases map to TRBD1. Losses at the gene ends were 5 bases for V and 3 bases for J; bases not matched to a gene: 4. The CDR3 loop spans 14 amino acids. Germline CDR1 is SEHNR and CDR2 is FQNEAQ (reference sequence). The CDR3 is CASSGGQFNQPQHF. The CDR3 coding sequence is TGTGCCAGCAGCGGGGGACAGTTCAATCAGCCCCAGCATTTT.

The V and J genes are TRBV30 and TRBJ2-3, with 11 bases lining up with TRBD2. This CDR3 is 18 amino acids long. Germline V gene lookup returns CDR1 GTSNPN and CDR2 SVGIG (reference sequence). The V and J ends lost 1 base and 4 bases, in that order; junction bases with no gene match: 13. CDR3 loop: CAWSGFHGSGRGADTQYF. The DNA for the CDR3 is TGTGCCTGGAGTGGGTTCCATGGTAGCGGGAGGGGCGCAGATACGCAGTATTTT.

The gene calls are TRBV18 and TRBJ1-2; D remains ambiguous. This CDR3 contains 13 residues. Germline CDR1 and CDR2: KGHSH and LQKENI. Trimming shortened V by 6 bases and J by 3 bases, and 11 bases separated the two germline ends. CDR3 protein: CASSPEEDYGYTF. In nucleotides, the CDR3 is TGTGCCAGCTCCCCAGAGGAGGACTATGGCTACACCTTC.

This sequence joins TRBV5-1 and TRBJ2-5, with 7 bases matching TRBD2. The CDR3 has 15 residues. Germline V gene sequence: CDR1 SGHRS, CDR2 YFSETQ. Trimming at V came to 3 bases and at J to 3 bases, leaving 8 bases not matched to a gene. CDR3: CASSSAPGREETQYF. CDR3 sequence (DNA): TGCGCCAGCAGCTCCGCCCCGGGGAGGGAAGAGACCCAGTACTTC. The full variable domain, in which reference TRBV5-1 and TRBJ2-5 provide the parts outside the CDR3, is KAGVTQTPRYLIKTRGQQVTLSCSPISGHRSVSWYQQTPGQGLQFLFEYFSETQRNKGNFPGRFSGRQFSNSRSEMNVSTLELGDSALYLCASSSAPGREETQYFGPGTRLLVL.

This clone was counted only a few times. CDR3 region: CASSDTGGAVQHF. DNA for the CDR3: TGTGCCAGCAGTGACACGGGTGGGGCAGTCCAGCATTTT. The V gene is TRBV6-1, the J gene TRBJ1-5; maybe TRBD1 (5 bases). Deletions cut 3 bases from V and 12 bases from J, with 15 bases between. This CDR3 is 13 amino acids long. Germline V lookup: CDR1 MNHNS, CDR2 SASEGT.

The chain links TRBV6-6 to TRBJ1-1; D remains unclear. Germline V gene sequence: CDR1 MNHNY, CDR2 SVGAGI (reference sequence). The CDR3 spans 11 residues. The ends were cut back, 2 bases at V and 7 bases at J, with 5 bases in the middle. CDR3 amino acids: CASSYAGEAFF. Here the CDR3 DNA reads TGTGCCAGCAGTTACGCAGGTGAAGCTTTCTTT.

The chain links TRBV4-1 to TRBJ2-6; D gene uncertain. V was trimmed by 1 base and J by 3 bases, leaving 7 bases between them. CDR3 length: 15 amino acids. CDR1 MGHRA and CDR2 YSYEKL come from the germline V gene. CDR3 nucleotide sequence: TGCGCCAGCAGCCAAGCCCAGTATGGGGCCAACGTCCTGACTTTC. Translated, it gives CASSQAQYGANVLTF.

The J gene is TRBJ1-2, the V gene TRBV27; 9 nucleotides match TRBD1. There are 15 residues in the CDR3. V gave up 6 bases and J gave up 5 bases; unmatched junction bases: 10. Looked up from germline, CDR1 is MNHEY and CDR2 is SMNVEV (reference sequence). The CDR3 nucleotides are TGTGCCAGCAGGCTTTTACAGGGGGCGACTTATGGCTACACCTTC. As protein: CASRLLQGATYGYTF.

The genes are TRBV6-6 and TRBJ2-3, with D perhaps TRBD1 (6 bases). Deletions cut 2 bases from V and 4 bases from J, with 7 bases between. The CDR3 runs 13 residues. Germline V gene sequence: CDR1 MNHNY, CDR2 SVGAGI (reference sequence). The CDR3 is CASSYGGPDTQYF. CDR3 in DNA: TGTGCCAGCAGTTACGGGGGCCCAGATACGCAGTATTTT.

This chain links TRBV18 with TRBJ1-1, with 7 bases aligning to TRBD1. The CDR3 is 16 residues long. Trimming at V came to 1 base and at J to 0 bases, leaving 5 bases not matched to a gene. From germline, CDR1 is KGHSH and CDR2 LQKENI. The CDR3 loop reads CASSPRFGTVNTEAFF. The CDR3, as DNA: TGTGCCAGCTCACCACGGTTCGGGACAGTGAACACTGAAGCTTTCTTT. The full variable domain, with the rest looked up from reference TRBV18 and TRBJ1-1, is NAGVMQNPRHLVRRRGQEARLRCSPMKGHSHVYWYRQLPEEGLKFMVYLQKENIIDESGMPKERFSAEFPKEGPSILRIQQVVRGDSAAYFCASSPRFGTVNTEAFFGQGTRLTVV.

This chain links TRBV19 with TRBJ2-5; D gene unclear. V shed 5 bases and J shed 3 bases, with 16 bases lying between them. The CDR3 sequence is 15 residues long. The germline V gene has CDR1 LNHDA and CDR2 SQIVND (reference sequence). DNA of the CDR3: TGTGCCAGTAGTCGTCCCCAGGAATCAAAAGAGACCCAGTACTTC. This translates into CASSRPQESKETQYF.

V gene TRBV28 combines with J gene TRBJ1-5; weak D call: TRBD1 (5 bases). The CDR3 is 15 residues long. Germline V gives CDR1 MDHEN, CDR2 SYDVKM. Trimming stripped 6 bases from V and 8 bases from J, with 20 bases between. The CDR3 loop is CASRLGDSQGKPQHF. The CDR3 DNA sequence: TGTGCCAGCAGGTTGGGGGACTCTCAAGGGAAGCCCCAGCATTTT.

V is TRBV7-9 and J is TRBJ1-6, with D hard to call. The CDR3 extends over 14 amino acids. Trimming pared 5 bases from V and 10 bases from J, leaving 15 bases between. The germline V gene encodes CDR1 SEHNR and CDR2 FQNEAQ (reference sequence). CDR3 nucleotide sequence: TGTGCCAGCAGCCCTGACCTCCTGAGGTCACCCCTCCACTTT. Translating gives CASSPDLLRSPLHF.

This clone has a handful of counts. The chain has TRBV6-6 and TRBJ1-3; D not resolved. CDR1 and CDR2 (germline): MNHNY, SVGAGI (reference sequence). Trimming removed 7 bases at V and 0 bases at J, with 10 bases between. The CDR3 has 14 residues. For the CDR3, the DNA is TGTGCCAGCACCGCGGGAGGCTCTGGAAACACCATATATTTT. This sequence encodes CASTAGGSGNTIYF.

The chain employs TRBV18 and TRBJ1-4, with 7 bases matching TRBD1. The CDR3 length is 14 residues. V trimming: 5 bases; J trimming: 6 bases; junction bases outside the gene matches: 6. CDR1 and CDR2 from the germline V gene are KGHSH and LQKENI. In DNA, the CDR3 is TGTGCCAGCTCAAGACAGGGAAGGGATGAAAAACTGTTTTTT. Amino acids: CASSRQGRDEKLFF.

This clone was seen a handful of times. V and J are TRBV7-6 and TRBJ1-1; the D gene is possibly TRBD1 (6 bases). The length of the CDR3 is 13 residues. The germline CDR1 and CDR2 sequences are SGHVS and FNYEAQ. V lost 6 bases and J lost 5, with 13 bases in between. For the CDR3, the DNA is TGTGCCAGCAGTCCCAACAGGGTGACTGAAGCTTTCTTT. Encoded protein: CASSPNRVTEAFF.

V and J are TRBV27 and TRBJ2-5; 10 bases align to TRBD1. Germline loops: CDR1 MNHEY, CDR2 SMNVEV (reference sequence). J gave up 5 bases and V 4 bases, and 10 bases lay outside the gene matches. The length of the CDR3 is 16 residues. Here the CDR3 DNA reads TGTGCCAGCAGTTCCTGGACAGGGGGGTGTTGTGAGACCCAGTACTTC. Its protein is CASSSWTGGCCETQYF.

V gene TRBV15 combines with J gene TRBJ2-3; 13 bases map to TRBD2. The CDR3 is 18 amino acids. Germline-derived CDR1 and CDR2 are LNHNV and YYDKDF (reference sequence). Trimming at V came to 3 bases and at J to 4 bases, leaving 10 bases not matched to a gene. The chain's CDR3 is CATSSLGLAGEHPDTQYF. CDR3 nucleotides: TGTGCCACCAGCAGCCTAGGACTAGCGGGGGAACACCCAGATACGCAGTATTTT.

V and J are TRBV2 and TRBJ1-1; a weak D match, TRBD1 (5 bases). Germline V CDR1 and CDR2: SNHLY, FYNNEI. The V gene lost 5 bases and the J gene lost 1 base, with 17 bases spanning the gap. The CDR3 is made up of 16 amino acids. This CDR3 reads CASSSLMDTTNTEAFF. CDR3 in DNA: TGTGCCAGCAGTTCTCTTATGGACACTACGAACACTGAAGCTTTCTTT.

The gene calls are TRBV4-1 and TRBJ2-7; 8 bases line up with TRBD2. This CDR3 comprises 15 residues. Looked up from germline, CDR1 is MGHRA and CDR2 is YSYEKL. The V gene end was trimmed by 0 bases and the J gene end by 2 bases; junction bases not matched to a gene: 3. The CDR3 nucleotides are TGCGCCAGCAGCCAAGATCCGGGACTAGCCTACGAGCAGTACTTC. Its translation: CASSQDPGLAYEQYF.

The V and J genes are TRBV5-1 and TRBJ2-1; D unclear. The CDR3 is 13 residues long. Germline CDR1 and CDR2: SGHRS and YFSETQ. V was cut by 0 bases and J by 7 bases, with 8 bases left in between. The DNA of the CDR3 is TGCGCCAGCAGCTTGGGCGGCAAGAATGAGCAGTTCTTC. The encoded protein is CASSLGGKNEQFF.

The chain carries TRBV11-2 and TRBJ2-7; D may be TRBD2 (6 bases). This CDR3 has 14 amino acids. Germline-derived CDR1 and CDR2 are SGHAT and FQNNGV. Trimming removed 7 bases from V and 5 bases from J, with 18 bases in between. The chain's CDR3 is CASTRGLLPHEQYF. Written as DNA, the CDR3 is TGTGCCAGCACGCGGGGACTCCTGCCCCACGAGCAGTACTTC.

This clone was seen a few times. The rearrangement links TRBV2 to TRBJ2-7, with 8 nucleotides matching TRBD1. The CDR3 runs to 16 residues. J lost 2 bases, V lost 4 bases, and 10 bases had no gene match. From germline, CDR1 is SNHLY and CDR2 FYNNEI. CDR3 region: CASSAASRTGTYEQYF. The DNA of the CDR3 is TGTGCCAGCAGTGCCGCCAGCCGGACAGGGACCTACGAGCAGTACTTC.

V gene TRBV7-9 combines with J gene TRBJ2-5; D call uncertain. The V gene lost 5 bases and the J gene lost 3 bases, with 16 bases spanning the gap. The CDR3 is made up of 15 amino acids. In germline, CDR1 is SEHNR, CDR2 FQNEAQ (reference sequence). The CDR3 DNA is TGTGCCAGCAGCCCCCCGTTGAGTGAAAAAGAGACCCAGTACTTC. The encoded protein is CASSPPLSEKETQYF.

The chain has TRBV28 and TRBJ2-3, with 13 bases matching TRBD2. V was clipped by 6 bases and J by 4 bases; unmatched bases: 7. Germline-derived CDR1 and CDR2 are MDHEN and SYDVKM. The CDR3 spans 16 residues. The CDR3 protein is CASSQGTSGKPDTQYF. The CDR3 DNA follows: TGTGCCAGCAGCCAAGGGACTAGCGGGAAGCCAGATACGCAGTATTTT.